Below, one TCR beta chain is given with its context. Its antigen is as yet unknown. Sequencing used immunoSEQ multiplex PCR; TCRdb keeps in-frame clones, though not all of them. In the table there are over 150 clones, around 91% of which are singletons. This entry is derived from a study of chemoradiotherapy in HPV16-positive cancers. Whole-study context: A couple of HPV16-positive patients' cells yielded candidate HPV-specific clones and common motifs. Study results and limitations: Candidate HPV-specific clones and E7-related TCR motifs grew in tumor during treatment. HPV-responsive T-cell expansion during chemoradiotherapy was linked to improved recurrence-free survival in HPV16-positive patients.

CDR3 length equals 12 residues. V lost 6 bases, J lost 2 bases, and 8 bases lay in between. Germline assignment: CDR1 SNHLY and CDR2 FYNNEI. Repertoires were sampled repeatedly during chemoradiotherapy. The starting material was tumor tissue, obtained from a patient who underwent chemoradiotherapy. The chain joins TRBV2 to TRBJ2-7, with D possibly matching TRBD1 (5 bases). This clonotype was obtained from a human donor with HPV-associated anogenital cancer. The DNA of the CDR3 is TGTGCCAGCAGGTTAGGGGCCTACGAGCAGTACTTC. Protein: CASRLGAYEQYF. Based on the CDR3 plus reference TRBV2 and TRBJ2-7, the full variable domain is EPEVTQTPSHQVTQMGQEVILRCVPISNHLYFYWYRQILGQKVEFLVSFYNNEISEKSEIFDDQFSVERPDGSNFTLKIRSTKLEDSAMYFCASRLGAYEQYFGPGTRLTVT.